A selection of T cell receptor beta chains follows, all from one sample in a study of regulatory T cells in long-lasting Graves disease. TCRdb redid the calling of the multiplex PCR reads with MiXCR, one entry per CDR3 protein. The sample records 510,000 or so distinct CDR3 sequences, 12% being singletons. This sample was also put to use in a study of T cells in Graves' hyperthyroidism and ophthalmopathy.

The starting material was peripheral blood mononuclear cells (PBMCs), obtained at new diagnosis, from a patient treated with antithyroid drugs. Receptor source: a woman aged 25 to 39 with Graves disease. CDR3s include the opening cysteine and the closing phenylalanine or tryptophan. The D gene is left open where the match is weak. Only some rows state a clone size, as once, few, many or a class for expanded clones.

D gene: NA
J gene: TRBJ1-6
clone size: many
V gene: TRBV28
CDR3 protein: CASTLWGGNSPLHF
CDR3 DNA: TGTGCCAGCACCCTATGGGGGGGTAATTCACCCCTCCACTTT

D gene: NA
J gene: TRBJ2-5
clone size: many
V gene: TRBV2
CDR3 protein: CASSVNGPRGTQYF
CDR3 DNA: TGTGCCAGCAGCGTAAACGGACCCCGGGGGACCCAGTACTTC

D gene: TRBD2
J gene: TRBJ2-7
clone size: many
V gene: TRBV27
CDR3 protein: CASSPIGHRREGPAYEQYF
CDR3 DNA: TGTGCCAGCAGTCCTATAGGGCATAGGCGGGAGGGCCCCGCCTACGAGCAGTACTTC

D gene: TRBD2
J gene: TRBJ2-3
clone size: few
V gene: TRBV7-9
CDR3 protein: CASSFRAGVEDTQYF
CDR3 DNA: TGTGCCAGCAGCTTTCGGGCGGGAGTGGAAGATACGCAGTATTTT

D gene: NA
J gene: TRBJ2-3
clone size: many
V gene: TRBV11-2
CDR3 protein: CASSYQTVRTDTQYF
CDR3 DNA: TGTGCCAGCAGCTATCAGACCGTACGCACAGATACGCAGTATTTT

D gene: NA
J gene: TRBJ1-6
clone size: many
V gene: TRBV10-3
CDR3 protein: CAISENGAGRSPLHF
CDR3 DNA: TGTGCCATCAGTGAGAATGGTGCCGGAAGGTCACCCCTCCACTTT

D gene: TRBD2
J gene: TRBJ2-7
clone size: many
V gene: TRBV27
CDR3 protein: CASSLGGVQWEQYF
CDR3 DNA: TGTGCCAGCAGTTTAGGGGGGGTCCAGTGGGAGCAGTACTTC

D gene: NA
J gene: TRBJ1-1
clone size: many
V gene: TRBV5-1
CDR3 protein: CASSLDPGTEAFF
CDR3 DNA: TGCGCCAGCAGCTTGGACCCGGGCACTGAAGCTTTCTTT

D gene: TRBD2
J gene: TRBJ2-7
clone size: many
V gene: TRBV18
CDR3 protein: CASSPGTSGPPYEQYF
CDR3 DNA: TGTGCCAGCTCACCCGGGACTAGCGGGCCCCCCTACGAGCAGTACTTC

D gene: NA
J gene: TRBJ1-1
clone size: many
V gene: TRBV7-6
CDR3 protein: CASSPPQRGVNTEAFF
CDR3 DNA: TGTGCCAGCAGCCCCCCCCAACGAGGGGTGAACACTGAAGCTTTCTTT

D gene: NA
J gene: TRBJ1-2
clone size: many
V gene: TRBV7-9
CDR3 protein: CASSLKPIGYGYTF
CDR3 DNA: TGTGCCAGCAGCTTAAAACCCATTGGCTATGGCTACACCTTC

D gene: NA
J gene: TRBJ2-1
clone size: many
V gene: TRBV7-8
CDR3 protein: CASSLDLSSNEQFF
CDR3 DNA: TGTGCCAGCAGCTTAGACCTCAGTTCCAACGAGCAGTTCTTC

D gene: NA
J gene: TRBJ1-1
clone size: NA
V gene: TRBV10-2
CDR3 protein: CASSALSANREAFF
CDR3 DNA: TGCGCCAGCAGTGCTTTATCGGCCAACAGAGAAGCTTTCTTT

D gene: NA
J gene: TRBJ1-1
clone size: NA
V gene: TRBV7-8
CDR3 protein: CASSFRRAAMNTEAFF
CDR3 DNA: TGTGCCAGCAGTTTTAGGCGGGCGGCCATGAACACTGAAGCTTTCTTT

D gene: NA
J gene: TRBJ1-3
clone size: NA
V gene: TRBV3-1
CDR3 protein: CASSLQGGNTIYF
CDR3 DNA: TGTGCCAGCAGCCTACAGGGAGGAAACACCATATATTTT

D gene: NA
J gene: TRBJ2-5
clone size: many
V gene: TRBV29-1
CDR3 protein: CSANTGRGETQYF
CDR3 DNA: TGCAGCGCCAATACAGGGAGGGGAGAGACCCAGTACTTC

D gene: NA
J gene: TRBJ1-4
clone size: many
V gene: TRBV28
CDR3 protein: CASGHPNEKLFF
CDR3 DNA: TGTGCCAGCGGACACCCCAACGAAAAACTGTTTTTT

D gene: NA
J gene: TRBJ1-2
clone size: many
V gene: TRBV27
CDR3 protein: CASSFGWANGYGYTF
CDR3 DNA: TGTGCCAGCAGTTTCGGGTGGGCTAACGGCTATGGCTACACCTTC

D gene: TRBD2
J gene: TRBJ2-1
clone size: NA
V gene: TRBV18
CDR3 protein: CASSPPGALVSAGGFYNEQFF
CDR3 DNA: TGTGCCAGCTCACCACCGGGAGCCCTAGTTTCAGCGGGAGGATTTTACAATGAGCAGTTCTTC

D gene: NA
J gene: TRBJ2-3
clone size: many
V gene: TRBV18
CDR3 protein: CASSPQVTDTQYF
CDR3 DNA: TGTGCCAGCTCACCACAGGTCACAGATACGCAGTATTTT

D gene: TRBD1
J gene: TRBJ1-2
clone size: many
V gene: TRBV20-1
CDR3 protein: CSASPDRSDGYTF
CDR3 DNA: TGCAGTGCTAGTCCGGACAGGTCGGATGGCTACACCTTC

D gene: TRBD2
J gene: TRBJ2-7
clone size: many
V gene: TRBV29-1
CDR3 protein: CSVARGLAGIEQYF
CDR3 DNA: TGCAGCGTTGCTCGGGGACTAGCGGGAATCGAGCAGTACTTC

D gene: NA
J gene: TRBJ2-3
clone size: many
V gene: TRBV12-3/TRBV12-4
CDR3 protein: CASSLRVLSTDTQYF
CDR3 DNA: TGTGCCAGCAGTTTAAGAGTCCTTAGCACAGATACGCAGTATTTT

D gene: NA
J gene: TRBJ1-3
clone size: NA
V gene: TRBV5-5
CDR3 protein: CASSAGINSGNTIYF
CDR3 DNA: TGTGCCAGCAGCGCAGGGATCAACTCTGGAAACACCATATATTTT

D gene: NA
J gene: TRBJ1-5
clone size: few
V gene: TRBV6-1
CDR3 protein: CASSEVFGTPTQPQHF
CDR3 DNA: TGTGCCAGCAGTGAGGTCTTCGGGACACCCACTCAGCCCCAGCATTTT

D gene: NA
J gene: TRBJ2-1
clone size: NA
V gene: TRBV29-1
CDR3 protein: CSVEPAGRGNEQFF
CDR3 DNA: TGCAGCGTTGAGCCGGCGGGACGAGGCAATGAGCAGTTCTTC

D gene: TRBD1
J gene: TRBJ2-7
clone size: NA
V gene: TRBV20-1
CDR3 protein: CSARKSGGWTFQYF
CDR3 DNA: TGCAGTGCTCGAAAATCAGGGGGCTGGACGTTTCAGTACTTC

D gene: NA
J gene: TRBJ2-5
clone size: many
V gene: TRBV24-1
CDR3 protein: CATSDPRTPQETQYF
CDR3 DNA: TGTGCCACCAGTGATCCCCGGACACCACAAGAGACCCAGTACTTC

D gene: TRBD1
J gene: TRBJ2-5
clone size: NA
V gene: TRBV4-1
CDR3 protein: CTSGETGGVETQYF
CDR3 DNA: TGCACCAGCGGAGAGACAGGGGGGGTTGAGACCCAGTACTTC

D gene: TRBD1
J gene: TRBJ1-2
clone size: NA
V gene: TRBV6-2/TRBV6-3
CDR3 protein: CASTLGQGAPDCGYTF
CDR3 DNA: TGTGCCAGCACCCTGGGACAGGGGGCGCCTGACTGTGGCTACACCTTC

D gene: NA
J gene: TRBJ2-5
clone size: NA
V gene: TRBV19
CDR3 protein: CASMGRGSETQYF
CDR3 DNA: TGTGCCAGTATGGGACGGGGGTCGGAGACCCAGTACTTC

D gene: NA
J gene: TRBJ2-1
clone size: NA
V gene: TRBV20-1
CDR3 protein: CSARDVGSGYSYNEQFF
CDR3 DNA: TGCAGTGCTAGAGATGTGGGTTCCGGTTACTCCTACAATGAGCAGTTCTTC

D gene: TRBD1
J gene: TRBJ2-2
clone size: NA
V gene: TRBV5-4
CDR3 protein: CATVPGQPNTGELFF
CDR3 DNA: TGTGCGACTGTCCCGGGACAGCCGAACACCGGGGAGCTGTTTTTT

D gene: NA
J gene: TRBJ2-7
clone size: many
V gene: TRBV4-1
CDR3 protein: CASSQVGHGRGWDEQYF
CDR3 DNA: TGCGCCAGCAGCCAAGTGGGCCACGGCCGTGGGTGGGACGAGCAGTACTTC

D gene: NA
J gene: TRBJ1-2
clone size: many
V gene: TRBV28
CDR3 protein: CASSFDYPRGQLHYGYTF
CDR3 DNA: TGTGCCAGCAGTTTTGACTACCCCCGTGGACAGCTCCACTATGGCTACACCTTC

D gene: NA
J gene: TRBJ2-1
clone size: few
V gene: TRBV4-3
CDR3 protein: CASSQDSEGDNEQFF
CDR3 DNA: TGCGCCAGCAGCCAAGATTCGGAGGGCGACAATGAGCAGTTCTTC

D gene: TRBD2
J gene: TRBJ2-7
clone size: many
V gene: TRBV10-3
CDR3 protein: CAISESGAGGPHEQYF
CDR3 DNA: TGTGCCATCAGTGAGTCTGGGGCGGGAGGGCCCCACGAGCAGTACTTC

D gene: TRBD2
J gene: TRBJ2-7
clone size: NA
V gene: TRBV7-2
CDR3 protein: CASSSHLAGDGEQYF
CDR3 DNA: TGTGCCAGCAGCTCTCACCTAGCGGGAGACGGAGAGCAGTACTTC

D gene: NA
J gene: TRBJ2-2
clone size: many
V gene: TRBV12-3/TRBV12-4
CDR3 protein: CASSLKRSTGELFF
CDR3 DNA: TGTGCCAGCAGTTTAAAGCGCTCCACCGGGGAGCTGTTTTTT

D gene: NA
J gene: TRBJ2-1
clone size: many
V gene: TRBV12-3/TRBV12-4
CDR3 protein: CASSLDQTRNEQFF
CDR3 DNA: TGTGCCAGCAGCCTTGACCAAACTAGGAATGAGCAGTTCTTC

D gene: TRBD2
J gene: TRBJ2-7
clone size: many
V gene: TRBV19
CDR3 protein: CASSHSGTSGRPSYEQYF
CDR3 DNA: TGTGCCAGTAGTCACTCCGGGACTAGCGGGAGGCCATCCTACGAGCAGTACTTC

D gene: TRBD1
J gene: TRBJ2-2
clone size: NA
V gene: TRBV5-1
CDR3 protein: CASRYRDRKDGELFF
CDR3 DNA: TGCGCCAGCAGATATAGGGACAGGAAGGACGGGGAGCTGTTTTTT

D gene: NA
J gene: TRBJ2-3
clone size: many
V gene: TRBV11-2
CDR3 protein: CASSPLEGLDTQYF
CDR3 DNA: TGTGCCAGCAGCCCCCTTGAGGGCCTAGATACGCAGTATTTT

D gene: NA
J gene: TRBJ2-3
clone size: NA
V gene: TRBV28
CDR3 protein: CASSSYGASSTDTQYF
CDR3 DNA: TGTGCCAGCAGTTCGTACGGGGCTAGCAGCACAGATACGCAGTATTTT

D gene: TRBD2
J gene: TRBJ2-7
clone size: NA
V gene: TRBV29-1
CDR3 protein: CSVAGSSGSSYEQYF
CDR3 DNA: TGCAGCGTTGCAGGTTCTAGCGGCAGCTCCTACGAGCAGTACTTC

D gene: TRBD1
J gene: TRBJ1-5
clone size: many
V gene: TRBV6-1
CDR3 protein: CATSVSRGQSGNQPQHF
CDR3 DNA: TGTGCCACCTCGGTGAGCAGGGGGCAAAGCGGCAATCAGCCCCAGCATTTT

D gene: NA
J gene: TRBJ1-6
clone size: many
V gene: TRBV7-9
CDR3 protein: CASSLPWGTGDSPLHF
CDR3 DNA: TGTGCCAGCAGCCTACCCTGGGGAACGGGGGATTCACCCCTCCACTTT

D gene: NA
J gene: TRBJ1-1
clone size: many
V gene: TRBV7-9
CDR3 protein: CASSKDGYTMNTEAFF
CDR3 DNA: TGTGCCAGCAGCAAGGACGGATATACGATGAACACTGAAGCTTTCTTT

D gene: TRBD1
J gene: TRBJ2-7
clone size: many
V gene: TRBV19
CDR3 protein: CASSVRDRGPYEQYF
CDR3 DNA: TGTGCCAGTAGTGTAAGAGACAGGGGACCCTACGAGCAGTACTTC

D gene: NA
J gene: TRBJ2-7
clone size: NA
V gene: TRBV11-1
CDR3 protein: CASSPIGGRQDYEQYF
CDR3 DNA: TGTGCCAGCAGCCCAATTGGGGGTAGACAGGACTACGAGCAGTACTTC

D gene: NA
J gene: TRBJ2-2
clone size: many
V gene: TRBV5-1
CDR3 protein: CATSGQLTGELFF
CDR3 DNA: TGCGCCACCTCTGGACAGCTTACCGGGGAGCTGTTTTTT

D gene: NA
J gene: TRBJ2-3
clone size: many
V gene: TRBV19
CDR3 protein: CASSIGQGRNTQYF
CDR3 DNA: TGTGCCAGTAGTATAGGTCAGGGTCGGAATACGCAGTATTTT

D gene: NA
J gene: TRBJ1-4
clone size: few
V gene: TRBV20-1
CDR3 protein: CSALQGVYEKLFF
CDR3 DNA: TGCAGTGCCCTACAGGGCGTTTATGAAAAACTGTTTTTT

D gene: NA
J gene: TRBJ1-2
clone size: many
V gene: TRBV7-9
CDR3 protein: CASSASQGYTF
CDR3 DNA: TGTGCCAGCAGCGCGAGCCAGGGCTACACCTTC

D gene: NA
J gene: TRBJ2-1
clone size: NA
V gene: TRBV4-1
CDR3 protein: CASSQRLLASFHNEQFF
CDR3 DNA: TGCGCCAGCAGCCAACGCCTACTAGCCTCTTTTCACAATGAGCAGTTCTTC

D gene: TRBD1
J gene: TRBJ2-3
clone size: many
V gene: TRBV19
CDR3 protein: CASSRSGQIPDTQYF
CDR3 DNA: TGTGCCAGTAGTCGGTCGGGACAGATCCCAGATACGCAGTATTTT

D gene: NA
J gene: TRBJ1-2
clone size: many
V gene: TRBV9
CDR3 protein: CASGNYYGYTF
CDR3 DNA: TGTGCCAGCGGAAACTACTATGGCTACACCTTC

D gene: NA
J gene: TRBJ2-7
clone size: many
V gene: TRBV6-2/TRBV6-3
CDR3 protein: CASSYGQRYEQYF
CDR3 DNA: TGTGCCAGCAGTTACGGGCAGAGGTACGAGCAGTACTTC